The table lists the clone carrying this T cell receptor (beta chain) with a few counts. Produced via immunoSEQ multiplex PCR; TCRdb's table is partial and in-frame only. The sample lists over 95,000 clones; roughly 80% were seen once. The sample comes from a study of blood T cell repertoires in COVID-19. As for the study in general: T cells, B-cell-depleted T cells, or PBMCs supplied cDNA or gDNA.

Germline V gene data show CDR1 as MNHNS and CDR2 as SASEGT. V shed 3 bases, J shed 6 bases, and the junction held 7 bases outside the gene matches. There are 16 residues in the CDR3. The source material was peripheral blood. The receptor comes from a human donor in a cohort sampled during active COVID-19. The rearrangement uses TRBV6-1 and TRBJ1-5, with TRBD1 matching 11 bases. CDR3 sequence: CASSERGQGAGQPQHF. The CDR3 DNA sequence: TGTGCCAGCAGTGAGCGTGGACAGGGGGCCGGTCAGCCCCAGCATTTT.